This TCR beta chain stems from a study of T cells in Graves' hyperthyroidism and ophthalmopathy. This clonotype was detected many times. Lactation, pregnancy, other autoimmune disease or uncontrolled infection excluded patients. Researchers amplified the TCR beta CDR3 regions from RNA transcripts. A set of HTBI primers served as the primers for a first-round RT-PCR of the TCR CDR3. TCRdb passed the multiplex PCR reads through MiXCR, listing each CDR3 protein once. The sample holds hundreds of thousands of distinct CDR3 sequences, 38% seen once. Germline trimming cut 6 bases from V and 7 bases from J; bases unmatched to any gene: 8. Germline-derived CDR1 and CDR2 are SGHRS and YFSETQ. The CDR3 totals 14 residues.

The sample taken for sequencing was blood. The TCR sequence derives from a man aged 18 to 29 with Graves' hyperthyroidism. The V gene is TRBV5-1, the J gene TRBJ2-7; 12 nucleotides agree with TRBD2. The CDR3 is CASKRSSGRDEQYF. Written as DNA, the CDR3 is TGCGCCAGCAAGAGGTCTAGCGGGAGGGATGAGCAGTACTTC. Supplemented by reference TRBV5-1 and TRBJ2-7, the full variable domain reads KAGVTQTPRYLIKTRGQQVTLSCSPISGHRSVSWYQQTPGQGLQFLFEYFSETQRNKGNFPGRFSGRQFSNSRSEMNVSTLELGDSALYLCASKRSSGRDEQYFGPGTRLTVT.